This TCR beta chain was profiled in a study of T cell responses to AZD1222 COVID-19 vaccine. The CDR3 length is 15 residues. Germline assignment: CDR1 SGHTA and CDR2 FQGNSA. V lost 5 bases and J 8 bases, leaving 16 bases between the germline ends. Whole-study findings and limits: Just a handful of AZD1222 recipients tested seropositive at baseline. Targeting of unmutated variant regions was reportedly seen in nearly half of spike-specific TCRs. The study found vaccine-associated CD4 TCRs spanning spike, dominant at 160-218 and 743-854. Clonal diversity may have been underestimated in mostly white British donors.

Of note for this clone: What it binds is unknown.

Repertoires were generated with immunoSEQ multiplex PCR, while TCRdb's copy carries only in-frame clones and drops some. The sample yields more than 95,000 clones, about 89% seen once. Sequencing was performed on peripheral blood, taken on day 0 of AZD1222 vaccination. The sequence was collected from an adult in good health. The chain links TRBV7-2 to TRBJ1-6; D might be TRBD1 (6 bases). Here the CDR3 reads CASSLEQGRHSPLHF. The CDR3 bases are TGTGCCAGCAGCCTCGAACAGGGTCGGCATTCACCCCTCCACTTT.